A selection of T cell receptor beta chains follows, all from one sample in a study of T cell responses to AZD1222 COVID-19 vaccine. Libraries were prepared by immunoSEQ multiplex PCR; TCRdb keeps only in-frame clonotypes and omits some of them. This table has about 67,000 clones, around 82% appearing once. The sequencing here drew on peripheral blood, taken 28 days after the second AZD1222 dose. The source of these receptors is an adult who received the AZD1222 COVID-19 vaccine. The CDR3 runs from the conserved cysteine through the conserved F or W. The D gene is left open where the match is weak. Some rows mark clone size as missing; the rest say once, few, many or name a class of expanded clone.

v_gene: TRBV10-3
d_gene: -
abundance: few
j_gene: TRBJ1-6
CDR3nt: TGTGCCATCAGTGATCCCACTGTGTATAATTCACCCCTCCACTTT
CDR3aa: CAISDPTVYNSPLHF

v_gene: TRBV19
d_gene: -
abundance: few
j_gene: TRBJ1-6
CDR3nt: TGTGCCAGTAGTATGTCAGGGTCGGGCTCACCCCTCCACTTT
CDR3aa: CASSMSGSGSPLHF

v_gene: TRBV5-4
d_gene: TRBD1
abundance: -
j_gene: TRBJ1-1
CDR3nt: TGTGCCAGCAGCCGGGAGACAGGGGCCGGTTCTTTCTTT
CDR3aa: CASSRETGAGSFF

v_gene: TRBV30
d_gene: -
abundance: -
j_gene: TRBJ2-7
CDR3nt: TGTGCCTGGGGCGCGGGGCGACTGTCTCGGGACGAGCAGTACTTC
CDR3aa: CAWGAGRLSRDEQYF

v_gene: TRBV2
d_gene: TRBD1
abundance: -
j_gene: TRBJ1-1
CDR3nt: TGTGCCAGCATTATCCCGGGACAGGTGAACACTGAAGCTTTCTTT
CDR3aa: CASIIPGQVNTEAFF

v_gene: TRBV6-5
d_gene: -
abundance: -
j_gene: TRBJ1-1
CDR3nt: TGTGCCAGCGGCTTTGCCCCCCTTGACACTGAAGCTTTCTTT
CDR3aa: CASGFAPLDTEAFF

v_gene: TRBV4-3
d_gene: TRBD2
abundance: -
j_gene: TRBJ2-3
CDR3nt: TGCGCCAGCAGCCATGCGGGACTAGCGGGCCCCGCTAGCACAGATACGCAGTATTTT
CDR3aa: CASSHAGLAGPASTDTQYF

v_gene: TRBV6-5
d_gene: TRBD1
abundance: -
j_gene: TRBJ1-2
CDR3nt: TGTGCCAGCAGTTACAATTGGGGCAGGGGGAACTATGGCTACACCTTC
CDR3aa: CASSYNWGRGNYGYTF

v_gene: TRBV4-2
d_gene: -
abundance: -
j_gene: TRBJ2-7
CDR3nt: TGTGCCAGCAGCCAAGCGAAGGTCTCCTACGAGCAGTACTTC
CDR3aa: CASSQAKVSYEQYF

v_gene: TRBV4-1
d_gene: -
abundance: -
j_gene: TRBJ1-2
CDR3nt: TGCGCCAGCAGCCAAGACTATTGGGGAAGTAGCTATGGCTACACCTTC
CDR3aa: CASSQDYWGSSYGYTF

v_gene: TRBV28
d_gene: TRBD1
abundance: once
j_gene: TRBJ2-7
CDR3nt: TGTGCCAGCAGTGAACCGGGACAGGGGGCCGACGAGCAGTACTTC
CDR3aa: CASSEPGQGADEQYF

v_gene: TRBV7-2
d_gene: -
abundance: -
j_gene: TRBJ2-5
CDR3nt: TGTGCCAGCAGCGCCCGACAGCGCCAAGAGACCCAGTACTTC
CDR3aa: CASSARQRQETQYF

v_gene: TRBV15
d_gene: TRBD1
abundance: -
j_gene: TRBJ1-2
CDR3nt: TGTGCCACCAGCCCCCGTTGGGACAGGGGGCGAGATGGCTACACCTTC
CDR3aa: CATSPRWDRGRDGYTF

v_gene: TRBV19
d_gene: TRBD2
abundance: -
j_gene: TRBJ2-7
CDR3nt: TGTGCCAGTAGTAGTAGCGGGGGGTACGAGCAGTACTTC
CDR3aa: CASSSSGGYEQYF

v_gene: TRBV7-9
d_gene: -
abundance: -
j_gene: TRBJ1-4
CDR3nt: TGTGCCAGCAGTCAGGGTCCGGAGAGTTATGAAAAACTGTTTTTT
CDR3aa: CASSQGPESYEKLFF

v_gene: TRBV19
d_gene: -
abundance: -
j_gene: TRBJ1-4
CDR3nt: TGTGCCAGTAGCCCCCGGAGCATTGGGAATGAAAAACTGTTTTTT
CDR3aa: CASSPRSIGNEKLFF

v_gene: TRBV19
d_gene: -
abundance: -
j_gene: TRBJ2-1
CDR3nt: TGTGCCAGTAGTCTCAAGGGCGCGGGAACATACAATGAGCAGTTCTTC
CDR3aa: CASSLKGAGTYNEQFF

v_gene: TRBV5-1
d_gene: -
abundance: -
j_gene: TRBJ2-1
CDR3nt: TGCGCCAGCACTCTCCACACATCCTACAATGAGCAGTTCTTC
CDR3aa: CASTLHTSYNEQFF

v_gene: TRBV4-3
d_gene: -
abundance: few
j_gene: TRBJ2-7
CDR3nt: TGCGCCAGCAGCCAGGGGGGAACCCTCGGAGAGCAGTACTTC
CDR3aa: CASSQGGTLGEQYF

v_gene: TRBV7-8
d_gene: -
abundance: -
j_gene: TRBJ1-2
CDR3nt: TGTGCCAGCAGCTTGGCAGGGAAAAGGAATGGCTACACCTTC
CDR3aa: CASSLAGKRNGYTF

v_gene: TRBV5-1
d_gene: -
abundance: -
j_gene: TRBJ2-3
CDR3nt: TGCGCCAGCAGGGACTCTAGCGTCACTAGCACAGATACGCAGTATTTT
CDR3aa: CASRDSSVTSTDTQYF

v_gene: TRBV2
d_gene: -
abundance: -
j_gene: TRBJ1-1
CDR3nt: TGTGCCAGCACCCCACGATCGAACACTGAAGCTTTCTTT
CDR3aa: CASTPRSNTEAFF

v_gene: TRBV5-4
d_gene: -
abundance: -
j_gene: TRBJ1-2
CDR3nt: TGTGCCAGCAGCTTGGCCGGCCCTGCGGGCTACACCTTC
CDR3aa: CASSLAGPAGYTF

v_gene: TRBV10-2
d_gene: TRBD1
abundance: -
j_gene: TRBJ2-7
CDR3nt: TGCGCCAGCACTAAACCGGACAGGGTCTACGAGCAGTACTTC
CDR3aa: CASTKPDRVYEQYF

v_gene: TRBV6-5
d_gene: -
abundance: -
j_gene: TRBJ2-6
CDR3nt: TGTGCCAGCAGATGGCGTAGCTCTGGGGCCAACGTCCTGACTTTC
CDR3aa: CASRWRSSGANVLTF

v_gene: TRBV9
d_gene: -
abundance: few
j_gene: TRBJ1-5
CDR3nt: TGTGCCAGCAGCGTAGGGCCAGACGTTTTCCAGCCCCAGCATTTT
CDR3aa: CASSVGPDVFQPQHF

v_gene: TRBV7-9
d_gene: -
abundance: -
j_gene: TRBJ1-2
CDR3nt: TGTGCCAGCAGCAGAGGGGGACACGATGGCTACACCTTC
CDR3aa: CASSRGGHDGYTF

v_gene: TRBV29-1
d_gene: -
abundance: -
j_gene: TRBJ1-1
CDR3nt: TGCAGCGTTGAAGTATGGGGGCGGAACACTGAAGCTTTCTTT
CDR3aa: CSVEVWGRNTEAFF